This TCR beta chain was captured in a study of T cell changes during pregnancy in multiple sclerosis. CDR3 size: 15 residues. Germline CDR1 and CDR2: MGHRA and YSYEKL. The assay was immunoSEQ multiplex PCR, and TCRdb's table has in-frame clones only and misses some. The data contain 45,000 or so clones, 91% of them singletons. Concerning this clone itself: One junction end does not reproduce the germline sequence, and a read error may be involved.

The rearrangement links TRBV4-1 to TRBJ1-2, with D perhaps matching TRBD1 (6 bases). The source is a female donor with multiple sclerosis, enrolled in a pregnancy study. The sample was CD8+ T cells from peripheral blood mononuclear cells, taken after pregnancy. CDR3 sequence (DNA): TGCACCAGCAGCCAAGACAGGCTTTTTAACTATGGCTACACCTTC. It codes for CTSSQDRLFNYGYTF.